The present entry profiles one TCR beta chain with its context. This entry belongs to a study of identical twins. In TCRdb, the 5' RACE reads were re-called with MiXCR into one record per CDR3 protein. The sample yields 300,000 to 400,000 distinct CDR3 sequences, approximately 13% seen once. Trimming cost V 0 bases and J 0 bases, with 9 bases left between them. Germline CDR1 is SGDLS and CDR2 is YYNGEE. The CDR3 sequence is 15 residues long. This sample also appeared in a second study, on yellow fever vaccine responses in identical twins.

The chain has TRBV9 and TRBJ1-2, with D hard to call. The sample taken for sequencing was CD8+ T cells sorted from blood. This receptor was obtained from a woman aged 18 to 35 in good health. DNA for the CDR3: TGTGCCAGCAGCGTAGGGGAGGCCACTAACTATGGCTACACCTTC. Translated: CASSVGEATNYGYTF.